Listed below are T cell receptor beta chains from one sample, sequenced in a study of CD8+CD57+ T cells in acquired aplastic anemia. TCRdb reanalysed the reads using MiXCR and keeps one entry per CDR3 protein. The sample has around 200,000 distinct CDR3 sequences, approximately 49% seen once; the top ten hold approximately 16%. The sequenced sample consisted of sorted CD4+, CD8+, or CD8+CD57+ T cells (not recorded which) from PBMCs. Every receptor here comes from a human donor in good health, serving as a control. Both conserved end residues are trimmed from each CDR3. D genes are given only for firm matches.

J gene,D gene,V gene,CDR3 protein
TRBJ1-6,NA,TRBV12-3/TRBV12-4,ASRGRELGYNSPLH
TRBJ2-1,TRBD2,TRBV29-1,SAGGGYNEQF
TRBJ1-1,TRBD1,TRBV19,ASTLFDRGRSEAF
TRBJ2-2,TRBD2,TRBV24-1,ATSDWTSGGHGELF
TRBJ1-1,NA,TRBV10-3,AISESNTEAF
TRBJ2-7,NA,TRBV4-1,ASSQEVQGVLFFYEQY
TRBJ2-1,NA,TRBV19,ASSMGGAGYNEQF
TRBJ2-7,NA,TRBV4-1,ASRPTGLLAPSYERY
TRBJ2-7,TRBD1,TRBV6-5,ASSRGQVPTYEQY
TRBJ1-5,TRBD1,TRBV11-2,ASSLGTGGYSNQPQH
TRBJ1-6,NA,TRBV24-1,ATESNSPLH
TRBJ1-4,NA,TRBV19,ASSTFAIDEKLF
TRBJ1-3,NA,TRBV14,ASSQANSSRRCRVSGNTIY
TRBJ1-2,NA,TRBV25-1,ASRTGTPGWNGYT
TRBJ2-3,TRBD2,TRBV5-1,ASSLGGGKADTQY
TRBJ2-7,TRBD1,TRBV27,ASSLTGGFYEQY
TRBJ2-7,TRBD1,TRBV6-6,ASSPWDRGREQY
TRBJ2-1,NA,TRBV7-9,ASAGADNEQF
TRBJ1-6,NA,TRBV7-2,ASSRIAGEPRNSPLH
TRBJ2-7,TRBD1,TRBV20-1,SAGKGQANYEQY
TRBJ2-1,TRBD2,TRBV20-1,SANPLGVAGHTYNEQF